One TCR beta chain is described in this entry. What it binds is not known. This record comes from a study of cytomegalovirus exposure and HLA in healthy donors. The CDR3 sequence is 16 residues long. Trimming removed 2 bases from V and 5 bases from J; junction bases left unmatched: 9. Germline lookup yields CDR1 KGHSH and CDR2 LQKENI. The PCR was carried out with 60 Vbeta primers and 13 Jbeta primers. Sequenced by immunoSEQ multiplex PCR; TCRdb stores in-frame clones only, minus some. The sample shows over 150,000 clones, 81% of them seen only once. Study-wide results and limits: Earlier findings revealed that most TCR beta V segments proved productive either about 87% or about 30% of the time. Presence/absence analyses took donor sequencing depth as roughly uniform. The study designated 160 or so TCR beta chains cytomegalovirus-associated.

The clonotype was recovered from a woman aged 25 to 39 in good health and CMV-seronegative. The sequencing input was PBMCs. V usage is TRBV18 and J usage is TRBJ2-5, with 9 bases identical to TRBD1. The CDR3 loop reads CASSPTGTGLGETQYF. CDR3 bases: TGTGCCAGCTCACCAACCGGGACAGGGCTAGGGGAGACCCAGTACTTC.